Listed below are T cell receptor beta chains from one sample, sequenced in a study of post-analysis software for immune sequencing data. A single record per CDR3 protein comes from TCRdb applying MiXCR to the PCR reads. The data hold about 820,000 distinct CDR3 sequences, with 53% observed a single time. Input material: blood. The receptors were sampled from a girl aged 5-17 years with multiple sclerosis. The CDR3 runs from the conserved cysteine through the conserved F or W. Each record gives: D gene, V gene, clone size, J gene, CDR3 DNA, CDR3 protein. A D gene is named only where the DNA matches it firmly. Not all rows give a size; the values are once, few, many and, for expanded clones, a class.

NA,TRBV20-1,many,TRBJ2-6,TGCAGTGCTAGAGATCTGGGGGGTGGGAGCTCTGGGGCCAACGTCCTGACTTTC,CSARDLGGGSSGANVLTF
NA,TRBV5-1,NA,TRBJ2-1,TGCGCCAGCAGCTTAGGGGGGGGTACTAACGATGAGCAGTTCTTC,CASSLGGGTNDEQFF
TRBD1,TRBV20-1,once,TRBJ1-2,TGCAGTGCTAGTCCTGGGGACAGGTATGGCTATGGCTACACCTTC,CSASPGDRYGYGYTF
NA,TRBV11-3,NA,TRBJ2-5,TGTGCCAGCAGCAGGGGCGGGATACCTCCCAATGAGCAGTACTTC,CASSRGGIPPNEQYF
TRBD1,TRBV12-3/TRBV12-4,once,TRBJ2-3,TGTGCCAGCAGGACAGGGCTGAGCACAGATACGCAGTATTTT,CASRTGLSTDTQYF
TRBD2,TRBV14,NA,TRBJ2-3,TGTGCCAGCAGCCATCAACTAGCGGGGGGACGGGCAGATACGCAGTATTTT,CASSHQLAGGRADTQYF
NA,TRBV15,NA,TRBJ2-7,TGTGCCACCAGCAGAGGTGGATTGGGCAGGGGTGCCTACGAGCAGTACTTC,CATSRGGLGRGAYEQYF
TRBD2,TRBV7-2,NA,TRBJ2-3,TGTGCCAGCAGCTTATGGCTAGCGGAAGGATATACGCAGTATTTT,CASSLWLAEGYTQYF
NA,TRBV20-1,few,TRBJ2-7,TGCAGTGCTAGAGTGCCCGGGGCCTACGAGCAGTACTTC,CSARVPGAYEQYF
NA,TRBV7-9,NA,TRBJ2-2,TGTGCCAGCAGCTTAAGATCTAGCTCGGCCACCGGGGAGCTGTTTTTT,CASSLRSSSATGELFF
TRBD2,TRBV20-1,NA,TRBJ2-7,TGCAGTGCTATGGGGGGGACTAGCGGGGACTCCTACGAGCAGTACTTC,CSAMGGTSGDSYEQYF
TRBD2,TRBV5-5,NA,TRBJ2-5,TGTGCCAGCAGCTTGGGCGGGGGGACCCAAGAGACCCAGTACTTC,CASSLGGGTQETQYF
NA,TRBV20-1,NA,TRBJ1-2,TGCAGTGCCCAGTCTCGGGGGAACTATGGCTACACCTTC,CSAQSRGNYGYTF
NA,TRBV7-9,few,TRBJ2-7,TGCGCCAGCAGCTCCAGCCGAGGGTCCTACGAGCAGTACTTC,CASSSSRGSYEQYF
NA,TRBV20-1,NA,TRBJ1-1,TGCAGTGGGGCAGGGGACGACACTGAAGCTTTCTTT,CSGAGDDTEAFF
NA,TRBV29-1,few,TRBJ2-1,TGCAGCGTCAAGAGCCCTGGGGACTACAATGAGCAGTTCTTC,CSVKSPGDYNEQFF
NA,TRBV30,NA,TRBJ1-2,TGTGCCTGGAGTAGAGAGAGGAACTATGGCTACACCTTC,CAWSRERNYGYTF
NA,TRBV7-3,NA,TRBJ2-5,TGTGCCAGCAGCTTAGGGGTGGGGCAGGGAACGGGACCAATCCAAGAGACCCAGTACTTC,CASSLGVGQGTGPIQETQYF
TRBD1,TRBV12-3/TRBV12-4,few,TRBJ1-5,TGTGCCAGCAGCGGGACAGATAATCAGCCCCAGCATTTT,CASSGTDNQPQHF
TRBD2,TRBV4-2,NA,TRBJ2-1,TGTGCCAGCAGCCAAGAGCTTGGGACTAGCAGGGACAATGAGCAGTTCTTC,CASSQELGTSRDNEQFF
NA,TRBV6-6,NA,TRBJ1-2,TGTGCCAGCAGTCTCTCCCCGGGGCCCCTCTATGGCTACACCTTC,CASSLSPGPLYGYTF
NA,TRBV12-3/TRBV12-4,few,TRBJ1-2,TGTGCCAGCAGTTTCCAGGGGAACTATGGCTACACCTTC,CASSFQGNYGYTF
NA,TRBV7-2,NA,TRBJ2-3,TGTGCCAGCAGACCCCAAAGGCAGTCCCCAGACACGCAGTATTTT,CASRPQRQSPDTQYF
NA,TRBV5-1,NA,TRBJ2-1,TGCGCCAGCAGGCCCGGTTCGGGAGAGCAGTTCTTC,CASRPGSGEQFF
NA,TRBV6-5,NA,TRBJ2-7,TGTGCCAGCAGTTACTACGGTAGCGGTAGCTCCTACGAGCAGTACTTC,CASSYYGSGSSYEQYF
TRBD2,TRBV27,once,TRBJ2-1,TGTGCCAGCAACAGTGCCGGGACTAGCGGGAGAGGTGAGCAGTTCTTC,CASNSAGTSGRGEQFF
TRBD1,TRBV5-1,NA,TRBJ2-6,TGCGCCAGCAGCTTGAGTGGGACAGCCCTATCCTCTGGGGCCAACGTCCTGACTTTC,CASSLSGTALSSGANVLTF
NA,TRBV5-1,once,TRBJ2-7,TGCGCCAGCAGCTTGGTATCAAAAACAGGAGCCCTTTACGAGCAGTACTTC,CASSLVSKTGALYEQYF
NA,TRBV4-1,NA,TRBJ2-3,TGCGCCAGCGGGGGAGATACGCAGTATTTT,CASGGDTQYF